Below, 32 T cell receptor beta chains from the same sample are listed, as sequenced in a study of spatial heterogeneity in lung cancer. The study's findings and limits: The study found that expanded intratumoral alpha and beta TCR counts tracked tumor mutation counts.

A single record per CDR3 protein comes from TCRdb applying MiXCR to the 5' RACE reads. The sample contains 7,000 to 8,500 distinct CDR3 sequences, around 12% of which appear only once. The time point was: sample taken at primary tumor resection. Their target antigens are unknown. This specimen was lung tumor tissue, taken at surgery. Receptor source: a male donor with early-stage non-small cell lung cancer.

This clonotype was seen repeatedly, ten times or more. This beta chain came through as a stray read in a library set up for alpha chains, and its size says little. The V gene is TRBV27, the J gene TRBJ2-5; TRBD2 matches at 9 bases. With 0 bases clipped from V and 5 bases from J, the junction kept 10 bases outside the gene matches. The CDR3 is made up of 17 amino acids. CDR1 and CDR2 from the germline V gene are MNHEY and SMNVEV (reference sequence). CDR3 sequence reads: CASSLSKRREGRETQYF. Written as DNA, the CDR3 is TGTGCCAGCAGTTTATCGAAGCGGCGGGAGGGCCGGGAGACCCAGTACTTC.

Sample share makes this clonotype medium-sized. Within a library made for alpha chains, this beta chain is off target, and its count is uninformative. The CDR3 loop reads CASNRRGLESYEQYF. CDR3 nucleotide sequence: TGTGCCAGCAATAGAAGGGGGCTGGAATCCTACGAGCAGTACTTC. The chain joins TRBV6-5 to TRBJ2-7; 7 nucleotides match TRBD1. This CDR3 is 15 amino acids long. Germline trimming cut 7 bases from V and 1 base from J; bases unmatched to any gene: 10. The germline V gene encodes CDR1 MNHEY and CDR2 SVGAGI.

This clonotype was seen many times. In a library made to pick up alpha chains, this beta chain is a stray read with a size that means little. The rearrangement links TRBV20-1 to TRBJ2-1, with a possible D match to TRBD2 (5 bases). Between the trimmed V and J ends, which lost 3 bases and 7 bases, there was a span of 19 bases. The CDR3 contains 15 residues. CDR1 and CDR2 from the germline V gene are DFQATT and SNEGSKA (reference sequence). The CDR3 region has the DNA TGCAGTGCTAGTCTAAGACCATCCCCGGGGAATGAGCAGTTCTTC. Encoded protein: CSASLRPSPGNEQFF.

Concerning this clonotype itself: Because the library targeted alpha chains, this beta chain is an off-target read whose size means little. V is TRBV20-1 and J is TRBJ2-2; the match to TRBD1 covers 10 bases. V trimming: 1 base; J trimming: 6 bases; junction bases outside the gene matches: 2. The germline gives CDR1 DFQATT, CDR2 SNEGSKA (reference sequence). This CDR3 contains 14 residues. In DNA form, the CDR3 reads TGCAGTGCTAGAGGACAGGGGGCAGCCGGGGAGCTGTTTTTT. It is translated as CSARGQGAAGELFF.

This clonotype ranks as medium-sized. In a library made to pick up alpha chains, this beta chain is a stray read with a size that means little. This chain uses TRBV20-1 with TRBJ2-3; TRBD2 matches 9 bases. The V gene's germline CDR1 is DFQATT and CDR2 SNEGSKA (reference sequence). Trimming at V came to 3 bases and at J to 1 base, leaving 2 bases not matched to a gene. There are 14 residues in the CDR3. The CDR3 reads CSARIAGGTDTQYF. DNA of the CDR3: TGCAGTGCTAGGATAGCGGGAGGCACAGATACGCAGTATTTT.

This clonotype was seen ten or more times. The size of this beta chain means little, since it is a stray read in a library made for alpha chains. V is TRBV4-2 and J is TRBJ1-2, with D unresolved. The CDR3 runs to 17 residues. Trimming removed 0 bases from V and 6 bases from J, with 20 bases in between. Germline V gene lookup returns CDR1 LGHNA and CDR2 YNFKEQ. The chain's CDR3 is CASSQDPQSTRGNGYTF. DNA for the CDR3: TGTGCCAGCAGCCAAGATCCGCAATCGACTCGAGGGAATGGCTACACCTTC.

This clonotype was seen repeatedly, ten times or more. Because this beta chain is a stray read in a library intended to capture alpha chains, its abundance should not be given much weight. V is TRBV12-3 or TRBV12-4 and J is TRBJ1-2; D is possibly TRBD1 (5 bases). Trimming removed 5 bases from V and 4 bases from J, with 11 bases in between. CDR3 length: 13 amino acids. The CDR3 is CASSRQGIYGYTF. As DNA, the CDR3 is TGTGCCAGCAGTCGTCAGGGAATCTATGGCTACACCTTC.

About this clonotype itself: This beta chain lies outside the target of a library built for alpha chains; its clone size means little. V and J are TRBV27 and TRBJ2-7; D is ambiguous. Germline V gene sequence: CDR1 MNHEY, CDR2 SMNVEV (reference sequence). The length of the CDR3 is 10 residues. With 9 bases removed from V and 3 bases from J, the gap between germline ends came to 6 bases. Written as DNA, the CDR3 is TGTGCCAGTTCCCTCTACGAGCAGTACTTC. Translated: CASSLYEQYF.

Within the sample, this clonotype is medium-sized. This beta chain was picked up by a library intended for alpha chains and is off target, so its count carries little meaning. The gene calls are TRBV27 and TRBJ2-7, with D perhaps TRBD1 (5 bases). V gave up 8 bases and J gave up 0 bases, with 14 bases separating them. Germline CDR1 reads MNHEY; CDR2 reads SMNVEV (reference sequence). This CDR3 spans 14 amino acids. The CDR3 sequence: CASASDTSSYEQYF. The CDR3 DNA sequence: TGTGCCAGCGCTTCGGACACATCCTCCTACGAGCAGTACTTC.

By frequency in the sample, this clonotype is medium-sized. Because the library targeted alpha chains, this beta chain is an off-target read whose size means little. This chain links TRBV20-1 with TRBJ2-7; D may correspond to TRBD1 or TRBD2 (5 bases each). The CDR3 consists of 14 residues. V lost 3 bases and J 5 bases, leaving 17 bases between the germline ends. The germline V gene has CDR1 DFQATT and CDR2 SNEGSKA (reference sequence). The CDR3 is CSASLMAGAHEQYF. CDR3 DNA sequence: TGCAGTGCTAGTTTGATGGCCGGGGCCCACGAGCAGTACTTC.

This clonotype appeared many times. For a library built for alpha chains, this beta chain is a stray read; little rests on its size. This chain uses TRBV20-1 with TRBJ2-3, with TRBD2 identical over 7 bases. V lost 6 bases to trimming and J lost 6 bases; unmatched junction nucleotides: 6. The CDR3 contains 12 residues. Germline V gene data show CDR1 as DFQATT and CDR2 as SNEGSKA (reference sequence). The CDR3 bases are TGCAGTGCCGTGGGGGGGAAGGATACGCAGTATTTT. Translating it yields CSAVGGKDTQYF.

Many counts were recorded for this clonotype. This beta chain is an off-target read within a library intended for alpha chains, so its frequency means little. V is TRBV5-1 and J is TRBJ1-1, with a tentative D call TRBD1 (5 bases). Trimming stripped 0 bases from V and 5 bases from J, with 17 bases between. This CDR3 spans 16 amino acids. Germline loops: CDR1 SGHRS, CDR2 YFSETQ. CDR3 in amino acids: CASSLVGLGQGTEAFF. The DNA of the CDR3 is TGCGCCAGCAGCTTGGTCGGGCTGGGGCAAGGAACTGAAGCTTTCTTT.

In its sample, this clonotype was seen many times. This beta chain was picked up by a library intended for alpha chains and is off target, so its count carries little meaning. The chain joins TRBV20-1 to TRBJ1-1, with 9 bases that match TRBD1. This CDR3 comprises 12 residues. CDR1 and CDR2 from the germline V gene are DFQATT and SNEGSKA (reference sequence). Losses at the gene ends were 8 bases for V and 3 bases for J; bases not matched to a gene: 4. The CDR3 protein is CSSTGGHTEAFF. In DNA form, the CDR3 reads TGCAGTTCGACAGGGGGGCACACTGAAGCTTTCTTT.

In its sample, this clonotype was seen many times. Found in a library prepared for alpha chains, this beta chain is an off-target read, and its abundance has little meaning. V and J are TRBV20-1 and TRBJ2-1, with TRBD1 as a possible D gene (5 bases). The V gene lost 0 bases and the J gene lost 0 bases, with 18 bases spanning the gap. The CDR3 loop spans 18 amino acids. Germline-derived CDR1 and CDR2 are DFQATT and SNEGSKA (reference sequence). This CDR3 reads CSARDHHKGSNSYNEQFF. The CDR3 DNA reads TGCAGTGCTAGAGACCATCACAAGGGGTCGAACTCCTACAATGAGCAGTTCTTC.

A word on this clonotype: Since the library was made to target alpha chains, this beta chain is a stray read and its abundance is not meaningful. This rearrangement joins TRBV3-1 to TRBJ2-7; D ambiguous. CDR1 and CDR2 from the germline V gene are LGHDT and YNNKEL (reference sequence). The CDR3 loop spans 13 amino acids. V lost 1 base and J lost 6, with 10 bases in between. Here the CDR3 reads CASSQGRLSEQYF. The CDR3 coding sequence is TGTGCCAGCAGCCAAGGTAGACTCTCCGAGCAGTACTTC.

This clonotype was found many times. This beta chain was picked up by a library intended for alpha chains and is off target, so its count carries little meaning. The chain combines TRBV9 with TRBJ2-3; D may be TRBD2 (7 bases). V gave up 4 bases and J gave up 5 bases, with 14 bases separating them. Germline CDR1 is SGDLS and CDR2 is YYNGEE. CDR3 length: 14 amino acids. The CDR3 coding sequence is TGTGCCAGCAGCTCTAGGGGGGGCAGAGATACGCAGTATTTT. Translated: CASSSRGGRDTQYF.

This clonotype was found many times. Compared with germline, one end of the junction differs, possibly owing to a read error. This beta chain came through as a stray read in a library set up for alpha chains, and its size says little. This chain connects TRBV7-7 to TRBJ1-6, with D possibly being TRBD1 (6 bases). This CDR3 has 13 amino acids. CDR1 is SSHAT and CDR2 is FNYEAQ in the germline V gene (reference sequence). CDR3 protein: CASSLGRGSPLHF. CDR3 nucleotides: TGTGCTAGCAGCTTAGGCAGGGGTTCACCCCTCCACTTT. Drawing the rest from reference TRBV7-7 and TRBJ1-6, the complete variable domain is GAGVSQSPRYKVTKRGQDVTLRCDPISSHATLYWYQQALGQGPEFLTYFNYEAQPDKSGLPSDRFSAERPEGSISTLTIQRTEQRDSAMYRCASSLGRGSPLHFGNGTRLTVT.

This clonotype is termed medium-sized. The library was built for alpha chains, so this beta chain is an off-target read and its size means little. This sequence joins TRBV28 and TRBJ2-7; 14 bases agree with TRBD2. The CDR3 has 14 amino acids. Germline loops: CDR1 MDHEN, CDR2 SYDVKM. The junction had 2 bases not matched to a gene; V was cut back by 6 bases and J by 4 bases. The CDR3 DNA follows: TGTGCCAGCAGGCGACTAGCGGGAGGGTACGAGCAGTACTTC. Translated: CASRRLAGGYEQYF.

Concerning this clonotype: Little can be read into the size of this beta chain, an off-target read in a library designed for alpha chains. This chain uses TRBV12-3 or TRBV12-4 with TRBJ1-5; D call uncertain. The CDR3 totals 17 residues. The germline V and J ends were trimmed by 3 bases and 2 bases, with 17 bases remaining between them. As DNA, the CDR3 is TGTGCCAGCAGTTTGTCCGATATGGGGAGTGGCAATCAGCCCCAGCATTTT. Encoded protein: CASSLSDMGSGNQPQHF.

At least ten counts were recorded for this clonotype. This beta chain came through as a stray read in a library set up for alpha chains, and its size says little. CDR3 DNA sequence: TGTGCCAGCAGTTTAAGGAGCGGTCGCACAGATACGCAGTATTTT. Translated, it gives CASSLRSGRTDTQYF. The gene calls are TRBV28 and TRBJ2-3; D perhaps matches TRBD2 (5 bases). From germline, CDR1 is MDHEN and CDR2 SYDVKM. The V and J ends lost 2 bases and 1 base respectively, with 10 bases between them. The CDR3 is 15 amino acids.

Points on this clonotype: A library made for alpha chains picked up this beta chain off target, so its size means little. V usage is TRBV7-2 and J usage is TRBJ2-7; the D gene is possibly TRBD1 (6 bases). CDR3 length: 15 amino acids. Trimming took off 5 bases at V and 3 bases at J, with 17 bases between the two ends. Germline assignment: CDR1 SGHTA and CDR2 FQGNSA. CDR3 in DNA: TGTGCCAGCAGCACGGGAATTGACAGGCGCTACGAGCAGTACTTC. Its translation is CASSTGIDRRYEQYF.

This clonotype was observed many times. The size of this beta chain means little, since it is a stray read in a library made for alpha chains. The V gene is TRBV10-3, the J gene TRBJ2-5; 7 positions match TRBD1. The CDR3 extends over 15 amino acids. After removal of 9 bases from V and 3 bases from J, the junction contained 13 bases not matched to a gene. Germline CDR1 ENHRY, CDR2 SYGVKD. The CDR3 is CAIGSGQIPEETQYF. CDR3 nucleotide sequence: TGTGCCATTGGATCGGGACAGATACCCGAAGAGACCCAGTACTTC.

There are many counts of this clonotype. Because the library targeted alpha chains, this beta chain is an off-target read whose size means little. The CDR3 sequence: CASSLAGGTNTGELFF. DNA for the CDR3: TGTGCCAGCAGCTTAGCGGGAGGGACGAACACCGGGGAGCTGTTTTTT. The chain carries TRBV5-4 and TRBJ2-2; 10 positions agree with TRBD2. This CDR3 is built from 16 residues. Trimming cost V 2 bases and J 0 bases; bases outside gene matches: 1. Germline loops: CDR1 SGHNT, CDR2 YYREEE (reference sequence).

In this sample, this clonotype turned up many times. A library made for alpha chains picked up this beta chain off target, so its size means little. V and J are TRBV30 and TRBJ1-3; D is unclear. Per the germline V gene, CDR1 is GTSNPN and CDR2 is SVGIG (reference sequence). V dropped 3 bases and J dropped 3 bases, with 18 bases sitting between them. There are 16 residues in the CDR3. The CDR3 region is CAWSVFPGMVGNTIYF. In nucleotides, the CDR3 is TGTGCCTGGAGCGTTTTCCCGGGAATGGTTGGAAACACCATATATTTT.

This clonotype was observed many times. This beta chain lies outside the target of a library built for alpha chains; its clone size means little. J is TRBJ2-1 and V is TRBV30; D is possibly TRBD2 (6 bases). The V end was cut by 8 bases, the J end by 6 bases, with 17 bases between. The CDR3 runs 13 residues. Germline CDR1 and CDR2: GTSNPN and SVGIG (reference sequence). The CDR3 bases are TGTGCCCTGGAGGTGGCTAGCGTCAATGAGCAGTTCTTC. Protein product: CALEVASVNEQFF.

This clonotype has a count of ten or more. The library was prepared for alpha chains; this beta chain is a stray read, so its frequency means little. This chain connects TRBV7-2 to TRBJ2-5; D is unresolved. This CDR3 region has 13 residues. The germline V gene has CDR1 SGHTA and CDR2 FQGNSA. Between the trimmed V and J ends, which lost 3 bases and 4 bases, there was a span of 9 bases. The CDR3, as DNA: TGTGCCAGCAGCTTCGGCGGCATAGAGACCCAGTACTTC. Its translation: CASSFGGIETQYF.

In this sample, this clonotype turned up many times. This beta chain came through as a stray read in a library set up for alpha chains, and its size says little. The V and J genes are TRBV6-2 or TRBV6-3 and TRBJ1-5, with a tentative D call TRBD1 (5 bases). V lost 7 bases, J lost 3 bases, and 13 bases lay in between. The CDR3 extends over 14 amino acids. The germline V gene has CDR1 MNHEY and CDR2 SVGEGT. CDR3 bases: TGTGCCAGCACCCCTCAGGGTCACAATCAGCCCCAGCATTTT. This encodes CASTPQGHNQPQHF.

This clonotype appeared many times. Being off target in a library aimed at alpha chains, this beta chain has a size of little meaning. The V gene is TRBV5-1, the J gene TRBJ1-1; perhaps TRBD1 as D (5 bases). Trimming removed 2 bases from V and 5 bases from J, with 10 bases in between. This CDR3 contains 13 residues. Germline lookup yields CDR1 SGHRS and CDR2 YFSETQ. CDR3: CASSFGRETEAFF. Written as DNA, the CDR3 is TGCGCCAGCAGCTTTGGCAGGGAAACTGAAGCTTTCTTT.

Many counts were recorded for this clonotype. The size of this beta chain means little, since it is a stray read in a library made for alpha chains. The V gene is TRBV3-1, the J gene TRBJ2-4; no clear D. CDR1 and CDR2 from the germline V gene are LGHDT and YNNKEL (reference sequence). This CDR3 has 12 residues. Trimming took off 0 bases at V and 8 bases at J, with 5 bases between the two ends. CDR3 nucleotides: TGTGCCAGCAGCCAAGATCGGGACATTCAGTACTTC. This codes for CASSQDRDIQYF. Using reference TRBV3-1 and TRBJ2-4 for the parts outside the CDR3, the full variable domain is DTAVSQTPKYLVTQMGNDKSIKCEQNLGHDTMYWYKQDSKKFLKIMFSYNNKELIINETVPNRFSPKSPDKAHLNLHINSLELGDSAVYFCASSQDRDIQYFGAGTRLSVL.

This clonotype was counted only a few times. Being off target in a library aimed at alpha chains, this beta chain has a size of little meaning. J is TRBJ2-2 and V is TRBV6-5; either TRBD1 or TRBD2 may supply D (5 bases each). The germline gives CDR1 MNHEY, CDR2 SVGAGI. The CDR3 is 17 residues long. Trimming took 0 bases from V and 2 from J, leaving 13 bases between them. This CDR3 reads CASSYSRDALNTGELFF. The CDR3 nucleotides are TGTGCCAGCAGTTACTCCCGGGACGCATTAAACACCGGGGAGCTGTTTTTT.

Ten or more counts support this clonotype. With the library built for alpha chains, this beta chain is off target and its frequency is not meaningful. This chain links TRBV10-2 with TRBJ2-1, with D possibly being TRBD1 or TRBD2 (5 bases each). Trimming took off 6 bases at V and 8 bases at J, with 17 bases between the two ends. The CDR3 covers 14 residues. Per germline, CDR1 WSHSY and CDR2 SAAADI. CDR3 bases: TGCGCCAGCAGGAGGGACCCAGGACCGGATGAGCAGTTCTTC. Protein sequence: CASRRDPGPDEQFF.

This clonotype came up many times. This beta chain represents an off-target read in a library built for alpha chains; its size is of limited meaning. This chain links TRBV6-2 or TRBV6-3 with TRBJ2-1, with 7 nucleotides matching TRBD2. CDR1 is MNHEY and CDR2 is SVGEGT in the germline V gene. The CDR3 has 13 residues. The trim removed 6 bases at V and 6 bases at J, leaving 5 bases unmatched. The CDR3 is CASRPGLRNEQFF. As DNA, the CDR3 is TGTGCCAGCAGGCCGGGACTACGCAATGAGCAGTTCTTC.